These T cell receptor beta chains were read from a single sample in a study of blood T cell repertoires in COVID-19. Repertoires were generated with immunoSEQ multiplex PCR, while TCRdb's copy carries only in-frame clones and drops some. The sample holds tens of thousands of clones, approximately 85% seen once. Sequencing input: peripheral blood. The receptors derive from a human donor in a cohort sampled during active COVID-19. Both conserved end residues are part of each CDR3. The order of the fields is D gene, V gene, J gene, clone size, CDR3 DNA, CDR3 protein. A D gene is named only where the DNA matches it firmly. Clone sizes are given selectively: once, few, many, or a class where the clone is expanded.

TRBD2	TRBV5-1	TRBJ2-6	.	TGCGCCAGCAGCTTGGATTGGCGGGGGGACTCTGGGGCCAACGTCCTGACTTTC	CASSLDWRGDSGANVLTF
.	TRBV6-5	TRBJ1-5	.	TGTGCCAGCAGTTACTCAACCACAGGGAATCAGCCCCAGCATTTT	CASSYSTTGNQPQHF
TRBD1	TRBV20-1	TRBJ1-3	few	TGCAGTGCTAGTATCCAGGGGGCTGGAAACACCATATATTTT	CSASIQGAGNTIYF
TRBD2	TRBV2	TRBJ2-5	.	TGTGCCACCCGGACTAGCGGGGGGGCCGGAGAGACCCAGTACTTC	CATRTSGGAGETQYF
.	TRBV5-1	TRBJ1-1	.	TGCGCCAGCAGCTTGCAGGGAACTGAAGCTTTCTTT	CASSLQGTEAFF
.	TRBV6-5	TRBJ1-2	.	TGTGCCAGCAGTATGGATCCGGGACTGGGGGATGGCTACACCTTC	CASSMDPGLGDGYTF
.	TRBV6-5	TRBJ2-3	.	TGTGCCAGCAGACAACAGGGGGGGGGCACAGATACGCAGTATTTT	CASRQQGGGTDTQYF
TRBD1	TRBV2	TRBJ2-5	.	TGTGCCAGCGCCAAGGACAGGGTTAATCAAGAGACCCAGTACTTC	CASAKDRVNQETQYF
.	TRBV6-6	TRBJ1-1	.	TGTGCCAGCAGTTACTGGGAGGCGGACACTGAAGCTTTCTTT	CASSYWEADTEAFF
TRBD1	TRBV2	TRBJ1-4	.	TGTGCCAGCAGGATCAGGGGGCTTGCGAATGAAAAACTGTTTTTT	CASRIRGLANEKLFF
.	TRBV5-6	TRBJ1-1	.	TGTGCCAGCAGCTTGATCATGAACACTGAAGCTTTCTTT	CASSLIMNTEAFF
.	TRBV2	TRBJ1-5	.	TGTGCCAGCAGGGGACTGATGGATAGCAATCAGCCCCAGCATTTT	CASRGLMDSNQPQHF
TRBD2	TRBV20-1	TRBJ2-1	.	TGCAGTGCTAGTTTGGGTAGCGGGGCCTACAATGAGCAGTTCTTC	CSASLGSGAYNEQFF
TRBD1	TRBV10-2	TRBJ2-7	.	TGCGCCACCACAACAGGGGGTTACGAGCAGTACTTC	CATTTGGYEQYF
TRBD1	TRBV9	TRBJ1-2	.	TGTGCCAGCAGCGCGACAGGGATCTATGGCTACACCTTC	CASSATGIYGYTF
TRBD1	TRBV19	TRBJ1-6	once	TGTGCCAGTAGTATAGAGCCCCCCTCCGGGACAGAGAACTATAATTCACCCCTCCACTTT	CASSIEPPSGTENYNSPLHF
TRBD1	TRBV29-1	TRBJ2-1	.	TGCAGCGTTGATAGAGACAGGGCTTACAATGAGCAGTTCTTC	CSVDRDRAYNEQFF
TRBD1	TRBV7-9	TRBJ2-2	.	TGTGCCAGCAGCATCACAGGGGTCGCCGGGGAGCTGTTTTTT	CASSITGVAGELFF
TRBD1	TRBV3-1/TRBV3-2	TRBJ1-1	.	TGTGCCAGCAAAACAGGGGCCACTGAAGCTTTCTTT	CASKTGATEAFF
.	TRBV7-8	TRBJ1-5	.	TGTGCCAGCAGCTTGGGGTTCCCCGGGGATCAGCCCCAGCATTTT	CASSLGFPGDQPQHF
TRBD2	TRBV4-1	TRBJ2-3	.	TGCGCCAGCAGCAGAGAGGCTAGCGGGGGGGCGAATACGCAGTATTTT	CASSREASGGANTQYF
.	TRBV7-9	TRBJ1-4	.	TGTGCCAGCAGCTTAACCGGACTAGAGGTGTTTTTT	CASSLTGLEVFF
TRBD1	TRBV7-9	TRBJ2-7	once	TGTGCCAGCAGCCAAGGACAGGGTGACTACGAGCAGTACTTC	CASSQGQGDYEQYF
.	TRBV19	TRBJ1-2	.	TGTGCCAGTAGTATCCCCAGCCAAGCGGGTGGCTACACCTTC	CASSIPSQAGGYTF
.	TRBV7-9	TRBJ2-3	many	TGTGCCAGCAGCCTGGACTATGAAAGCCCAGATACGCAGTATTTT	CASSLDYESPDTQYF
.	TRBV12-3/TRBV12-4	TRBJ1-6	.	TGTGCCAGCAGTCCAACCGGGAGTTCACCCCTCCACTTT	CASSPTGSSPLHF
.	TRBV13	TRBJ1-3	.	TGTGCCAGCAGCCCGGGGGAAGGTGGAAACACCATATATTTT	CASSPGEGGNTIYF
TRBD2	TRBV7-8	TRBJ2-7	.	TGTGCCAGCAGCTTATTTACTAGCGGGGCCTCCTACGAGCAGTACTTC	CASSLFTSGASYEQYF
TRBD2	TRBV7-2	TRBJ2-2	once	TGTGCCAGCATCCCACTAGCGGGGGAGCTGTTTTTT	CASIPLAGELFF
TRBD2	TRBV12-3/TRBV12-4	TRBJ2-2	.	TGTGCCAGCAGCCTAGCGGACACCGGGGAGCTGTTTTTT	CASSLADTGELFF
.	TRBV2	TRBJ1-6	few	TGTGCCAGCAGGAGCGGGACGGATAATTCACCCCTCCACTTT	CASRSGTDNSPLHF
.	TRBV18	TRBJ1-6	.	TGTGCCAGCTCCCCTCACGACAGGCCTGGTTCACCCCTCCACTTT	CASSPHDRPGSPLHF
TRBD1	TRBV7-6	TRBJ1-2	.	TGTGCCAGCAGCCCGGACAGGGGGCCCTCTGGCTACACCTTC	CASSPDRGPSGYTF
.	TRBV24-1	TRBJ2-6	.	TGTGCCACCGGCCCTGGGGGCTCCCCCTCTGGGGCCAACGTCCTGACTTTC	CATGPGGSPSGANVLTF
.	TRBV29-1	TRBJ2-2	.	TGCAGCGCCGGGGACAAGGTCACCGGGGAGCTGTTTTTT	CSAGDKVTGELFF
.	TRBV2	TRBJ2-3	.	TGTGCCAGCAGTGCGGTTACTAGCACAGATACGCAGTATTTT	CASSAVTSTDTQYF
.	TRBV14	TRBJ2-1	.	TGTGCCAGCAGCCAGGGGTGGGGGGTGAAGGCCGATGAGCAGTTCTTC	CASSQGWGVKADEQFF
TRBD1	TRBV5-4	TRBJ1-6	few	TGTGCCTGTCGAAACGGACAGGGTAATTCACCCCTCCACTTT	CACRNGQGNSPLHF
.	TRBV5-4	TRBJ2-3	.	TGTGCCAGCAGCCCGGGTAGGGGGAAAACAGATACGCAGTATTTT	CASSPGRGKTDTQYF
TRBD1	TRBV3-1/TRBV3-2	TRBJ1-6	few	TGTGCCAGCAGCCACGGACAGGGGCGGTCACCCCTCCACTTT	CASSHGQGRSPLHF
TRBD2	TRBV19	TRBJ2-5	.	TGTGCCAGTAGCCCTACCTGGAGCGGGGGCCGACAAGAGACCCAGTACTTC	CASSPTWSGGRQETQYF
.	TRBV19	TRBJ2-5	.	TGTGCCAGTAGTATTGGTGGGGCCCAAGAGACCCAGTACTTC	CASSIGGAQETQYF
.	TRBV7-3	TRBJ2-2	.	TGTGCCAGCAGCTTAACAGGGGGCGAGCGGGGGACCGGGGAGCTGTTTTTT	CASSLTGGERGTGELFF
.	TRBV6-5	TRBJ1-2	.	TGTGCCAGCAGCCAAGGAGGACAGTTCTATGGCTACACCTTC	CASSQGGQFYGYTF
TRBD2	TRBV15	TRBJ2-3	.	TGTGCCACCAGCAGAGAGTCAGTGATAGCGGGGAACACAGATACGCAGTATTTT	CATSRESVIAGNTDTQYF
TRBD1	TRBV7-9	TRBJ2-7	.	TGTGCCAGCAGCTCGACAGGGTCTGGCTACGAGCAGTACTTC	CASSSTGSGYEQYF
.	TRBV6-2/TRBV6-3	TRBJ2-3	.	TGTGCCAGCAGCCCCAGGCCGGCTAGCACAGATACGCAGTATTTT	CASSPRPASTDTQYF
TRBD1	TRBV5-1	TRBJ1-4	.	TGCGCCAGTACAGCCTCTGGGACAGGGAATGAAAAACTGTTTTTT	CASTASGTGNEKLFF
.	TRBV7-9	TRBJ1-6	.	TGTGCCAGCAGCGACTCAGGGCTCGGTAATTCACCCCTCCACTTT	CASSDSGLGNSPLHF
.	TRBV23-1	TRBJ1-4	many	TGCGCCAGCAGTCAATCGCGGGAAAGATACAGGATCCCTAATGAAAAACTGTTTTTT	CASSQSRERYRIPNEKLFF
.	TRBV19	TRBJ1-4	.	TGTGCCAGTAAACACACAACTAATGAAAAACTGTTTTTT	CASKHTTNEKLFF
TRBD2	TRBV7-2	TRBJ2-1	.	TGTGCCAGCAGCTTAGTAACTAGCGGGGGTTTGGATGAGCAGTTCTTC	CASSLVTSGGLDEQFF
.	TRBV7-2	TRBJ2-7	once	TGTGCCAGCAGCTCCAACTACGAGCAGTACTTC	CASSSNYEQYF
TRBD1	TRBV19	TRBJ1-1	.	TGTGCCAGTAGTATCGGCACCAGGGGGCCTGAAGCTTTCTTT	CASSIGTRGPEAFF
.	TRBV29-1	TRBJ2-3	.	TGCAGCGTTGAATCGGCAGATACGCAGTATTTT	CSVESADTQYF
.	TRBV7-9	TRBJ1-2	.	TGTGCCAGCAGCTTGGAGATCGATGGCTACACCTTC	CASSLEIDGYTF
.	TRBV5-4	TRBJ2-1	.	TGTGCCAGCAGCTTGGGGGCGGGAAACAATGAGCAGTTCTTC	CASSLGAGNNEQFF
TRBD1	TRBV30	TRBJ2-7	.	TGTGCCTGGGGGGGACAGGGAGGCGAGCAGTACTTC	CAWGGQGGEQYF
.	TRBV2	TRBJ1-5	.	TGTGCCAGCAGTGGCCGGAGGGGCAATCAGCCCCAGCATTTT	CASSGRRGNQPQHF
.	TRBV7-2	TRBJ1-1	once	TGTGCCAGCAGCTTAGAAGGGGATGACACTGAAGCTTTCTTT	CASSLEGDDTEAFF